The 8 T cell receptor beta chains below all came from one sample that was sequenced in a study of blood T cell repertoires in COVID-19. The table came from immunoSEQ multiplex PCR; TCRdb's copy has only in-frame clones and leaves some out. The sample holds around 150,000 clones, around 87% seen once. Specimen: peripheral blood. The source of these receptors is a woman in her sixties with active or convalescent COVID-19.

The V call is TRBV18, the J call TRBJ1-1; D ambiguous. Trimming removed 1 base from V and 3 bases from J, with 9 bases in between. The CDR3 consists of 14 residues. Germline V gene data show CDR1 as KGHSH and CDR2 as LQKENI. The CDR3 sequence is CASSPLSRDTEAFF. The CDR3 DNA is TGTGCCAGCTCACCACTTAGTCGGGACACTGAAGCTTTCTTT.

The chain has TRBV11-1 and TRBJ1-2, with TRBD1 matching over 8 bases. The CDR3 runs to 14 residues. CDR1 is SGHAT and CDR2 is FQDESV in the germline V gene (reference sequence). The V and J ends lost 5 bases and 7 bases, in that order; junction bases with no gene match: 9. The CDR3 nucleotides read TGTGCCAGCAGCCTAAAAGACAGGGGCTCTGGCTACACCTTC. Its translation is CASSLKDRGSGYTF.

The genes are TRBV10-3 and TRBJ1-3; D is possibly TRBD1 (5 bases). V lost 6 bases and J lost 4, with 10 bases in between. The CDR3 has 13 amino acids. Germline V lookup: CDR1 ENHRY, CDR2 SYGVKD. CDR3 sequence reads: CAISQGQGNTIYF. For the CDR3, the DNA is TGTGCCATCAGCCAGGGTCAGGGAAACACCATATATTTT.

A few counts support this clone. The rearrangement uses TRBV5-4 and TRBJ2-1; 10 bases match TRBD2. Germline lookup yields CDR1 SGHNT and CDR2 YYREEE (reference sequence). V gave up 2 bases and J gave up 2 bases; unmatched junction bases: 7. The CDR3 runs 17 residues. The CDR3: CASSFLAGVGAYNEQFF. The CDR3 coding sequence is TGTGCCAGCAGCTTCCTAGCGGGGGTGGGCGCCTACAATGAGCAGTTCTTC.

The genes are TRBV7-6 and TRBJ2-5, with 11 nucleotides matching TRBD2. CDR3 size: 16 residues. V shed 5 bases, J shed 2 bases, and the junction held 7 bases outside the gene matches. Germline V gives CDR1 SGHVS, CDR2 FNYEAQ. DNA of the CDR3: TGTGCCAGCAGCCTTCGGCGGACTAGCGGGCAAGAGACCCAGTACTTC. As protein: CASSLRRTSGQETQYF.

This clone was seen many times. The chain recombines TRBV6-2 or TRBV6-3 with TRBJ1-5, with D perhaps matching TRBD1 (6 bases). The V gene lost 3 bases and the J gene lost 4 bases, with 10 bases spanning the gap. CDR1 and CDR2 from the germline V gene are MNHEY and SVGEGT. The CDR3 consists of 14 residues. The CDR3 reads CASSYWQGNQPQHF. The DNA for the CDR3 is TGTGCCAGCAGTTATTGGCAGGGGAATCAGCCCCAGCATTTT.

V gene TRBV3-1 (or the pseudogene TRBV3-2) combines with J gene TRBJ2-1; perhaps TRBD2 as D (5 bases). Germline lookup yields CDR1 LGHDT and CDR2 YNNKEL (reference sequence). The length of the CDR3 is 11 residues. The V end was cut by 3 bases, the J end by 11 bases, with 8 bases between. The chain's CDR3 is CASSQREKQFF. The CDR3 bases are TGTGCCAGCAGCCAGAGGGAGAAGCAGTTCTTC.

The chain employs TRBV7-2 and TRBJ1-5; D is unclear. The ends were cut back, 0 bases at V and 2 bases at J, with 11 bases in the middle. CDR3 size: 16 residues. The germline V gene encodes CDR1 SGHTA and CDR2 FQGNSA. The CDR3 bases are TGTGCCAGCAGCTTAGCGCCACATATCGGCAATCAGCCCCAGCATTTT. Protein: CASSLAPHIGNQPQHF.